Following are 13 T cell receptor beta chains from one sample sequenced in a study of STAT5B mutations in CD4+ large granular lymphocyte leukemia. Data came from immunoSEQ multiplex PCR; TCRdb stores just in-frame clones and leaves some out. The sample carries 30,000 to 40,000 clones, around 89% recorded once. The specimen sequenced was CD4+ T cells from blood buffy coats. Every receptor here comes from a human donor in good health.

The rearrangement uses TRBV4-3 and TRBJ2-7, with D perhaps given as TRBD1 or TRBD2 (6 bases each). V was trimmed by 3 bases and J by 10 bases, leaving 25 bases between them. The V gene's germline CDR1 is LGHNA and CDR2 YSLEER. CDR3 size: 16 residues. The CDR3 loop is CASSQGGVTQGTPQYF. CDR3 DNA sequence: TGCGCCAGCAGCCAGGGTGGGGTCACCCAGGGGACTCCACAGTACTTC.

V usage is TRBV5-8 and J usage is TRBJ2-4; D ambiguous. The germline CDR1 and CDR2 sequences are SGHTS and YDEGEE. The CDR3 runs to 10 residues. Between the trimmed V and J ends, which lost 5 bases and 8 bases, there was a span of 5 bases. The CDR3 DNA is TGTGCCAGCAGGGTTCACATTCAGTACTTC. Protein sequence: CASRVHIQYF.

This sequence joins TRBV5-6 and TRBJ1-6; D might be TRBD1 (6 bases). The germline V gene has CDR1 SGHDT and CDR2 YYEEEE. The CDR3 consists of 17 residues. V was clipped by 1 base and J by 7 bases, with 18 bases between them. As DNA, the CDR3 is TGTGCCAGCAGCTTGAGGGGAGGGGGGGGTTTGAATTCACCCCTCCACTTT. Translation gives CASSLRGGGGLNSPLHF. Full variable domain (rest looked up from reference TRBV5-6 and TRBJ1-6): DAGVTQSPTHLIKTRGQQVTLRCSPKSGHDTVSWYQQALGQGPQFIFQYYEEEERQRGNFPDRFSGHQFPNYSSELNVNALLLGDSALYLCASSLRGGGGLNSPLHFGNGTRLTVT.

This CDR3 reads CASGMTSGGAYNEQFF. The CDR3 bases are TGTGCTAGTGGCATGACTAGCGGGGGGGCCTACAATGAGCAGTTCTTC. The V gene is TRBV12-5, the J gene TRBJ2-1, with TRBD2 matching 14 bases. The germline V gene encodes CDR1 LGHNT and CDR2 FRNRAP. V shed 6 bases and J 2 bases; nucleotides not matched to a gene: 3. This CDR3 region has 16 residues. Full variable domain (rest looked up from reference TRBV12-5 and TRBJ2-1): DARVTQTPRHKVTEMGQEVTMRCQPILGHNTVFWYRQTMMQGLELLAYFRNRAPLDDSGMPKDRFSAEMPDATLATLKIQPSEPRDSAVYFCASGMTSGGAYNEQFFGPGTRLTVL.

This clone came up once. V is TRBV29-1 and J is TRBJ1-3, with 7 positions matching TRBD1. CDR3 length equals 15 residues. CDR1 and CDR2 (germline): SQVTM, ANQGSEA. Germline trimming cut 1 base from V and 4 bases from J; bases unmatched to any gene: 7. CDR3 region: CSVEGVRGSGNTIYF. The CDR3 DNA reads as TGCAGCGTTGAAGGAGTCAGGGGGTCAGGAAACACCATATATTTT.

The CDR3 sequence is CASSSLAGGQGEQFF. The CDR3 DNA follows: TGTGCCAGCAGCTCACTAGCGGGAGGGCAGGGTGAGCAGTTCTTC. The chain joins TRBV28 to TRBJ2-1; 13 nucleotides match TRBD2. The trim removed 6 bases at V and 9 bases at J, leaving 8 bases unmatched. The CDR3 length is 15 residues. Germline CDR1 is MDHEN and CDR2 is SYDVKM.

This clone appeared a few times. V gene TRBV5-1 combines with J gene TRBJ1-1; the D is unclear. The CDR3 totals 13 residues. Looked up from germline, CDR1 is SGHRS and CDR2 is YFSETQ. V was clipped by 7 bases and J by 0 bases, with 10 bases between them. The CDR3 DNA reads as TGCGCCAGCGGTCGCAATATGAACACTGAAGCTTTCTTT. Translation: CASGRNMNTEAFF.

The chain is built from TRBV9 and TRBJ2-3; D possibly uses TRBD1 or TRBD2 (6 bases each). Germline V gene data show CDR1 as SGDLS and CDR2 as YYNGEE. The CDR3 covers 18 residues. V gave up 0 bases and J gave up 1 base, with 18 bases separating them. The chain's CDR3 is CASSVGRWGRDGTDTQYF. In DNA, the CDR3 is TGTGCCAGCAGCGTAGGACGGTGGGGGCGGGACGGCACAGATACGCAGTATTTT.

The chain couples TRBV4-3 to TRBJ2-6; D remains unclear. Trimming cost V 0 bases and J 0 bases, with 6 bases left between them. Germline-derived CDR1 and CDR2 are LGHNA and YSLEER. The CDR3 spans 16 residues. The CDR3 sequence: CASSQDLISGANVLTF. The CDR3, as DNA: TGCGCCAGCAGCCAAGATTTAATCTCTGGGGCCAACGTCCTGACTTTC.

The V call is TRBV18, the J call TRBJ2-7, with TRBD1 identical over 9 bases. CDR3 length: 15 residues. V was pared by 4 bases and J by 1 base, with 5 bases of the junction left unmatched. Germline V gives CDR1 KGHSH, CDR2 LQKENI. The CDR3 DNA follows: TGTGCCAGCTCACACGGGACAGGGATTTCCTACGAGCAGTACTTC. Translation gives CASSHGTGISYEQYF.

The CDR3 DNA sequence: TGCGCCAGCAGCTCCGAGGGCGTCTCTGGAAACACCATATATTTT. Translated: CASSSEGVSGNTIYF. This rearrangement joins TRBV5-1 to TRBJ1-3; D call uncertain. Germline CDR1 is SGHRS and CDR2 is YFSETQ. This CDR3 comprises 15 residues. V lost 3 bases and J 0 bases, leaving 10 bases between the germline ends.

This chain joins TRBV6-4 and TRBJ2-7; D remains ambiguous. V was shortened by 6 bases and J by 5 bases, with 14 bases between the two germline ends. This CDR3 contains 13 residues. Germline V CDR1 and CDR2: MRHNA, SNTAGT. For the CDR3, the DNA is TGTGCCAGCAGGGATTACAATAAGGACGAGCAGTACTTC. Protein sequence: CASRDYNKDEQYF.

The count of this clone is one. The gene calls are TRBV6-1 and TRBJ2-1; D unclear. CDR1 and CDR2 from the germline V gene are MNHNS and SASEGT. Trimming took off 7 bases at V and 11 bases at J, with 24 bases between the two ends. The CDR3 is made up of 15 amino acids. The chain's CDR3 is CASTTNLNRPNQQFF. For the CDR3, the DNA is TGTGCCAGCACCACGAATCTGAACAGACCAAATCAGCAGTTCTTC.